The source of this T cell receptor beta chain is a study of blood T cells in healthy people across ages. Concerning this clonotype itself: No antigen is known for it.

The CDR3 runs to 13 residues. Germline-derived CDR1 and CDR2 are SGHTA and FQGNSA. Trimming left V 6 bases short and J 10 bases short, with 13 bases between. Study-wide points: Per million T cells, the diversity of TCR beta decreased roughly linearly as age advanced.

It was with a sample-barcoded 5' primer and a J-beta primer mix that a second PCR of about 7 to 12 cycles was run. TCRdb processed the 5' RACE reads anew with MiXCR; each CDR3 protein has one entry. This sample has around 1,600,000 distinct CDR3 sequences; 35% to 45% occur once, and the top ten carry about 4.1%. This TCR was sampled from a woman between 18 and 30 years old in good health. The chain recombines TRBV7-2 with TRBJ1-6, with unresolved D. The sequencing input was blood. The CDR3 region has the DNA TGTGCCAGCAGTTTACAAAGATCCTCACCCCTCCACTTT. This sequence encodes CASSLQRSSPLHF.